A single sample is the source of the 13 T cell receptor beta chains below, sequenced in a study of breast tumors, draining lymph nodes, adjacent tissues. Using its own MiXCR run on the multiplex PCR reads, TCRdb lists one record per CDR3 protein. The data contain 30,000 to 40,000 distinct CDR3 sequences, about 60% of them singletons. The sequenced sample was breast tumor tissue. These receptors were obtained from a female donor with breast cancer. Some clones in this sample may be carry-over from other donors' samples.

In regard to this clonotype: This may come from a read error, since a much larger clone is one base off. The chain couples TRBV6-1 to TRBJ2-5, with 15 positions matching TRBD2. V gave up 6 bases and J gave up 10 bases; unmatched junction bases: 9. The CDR3 covers 15 residues. Germline-derived CDR1 and CDR2 are MNHNS and SASEGT. CDR3 in amino acids: CASRRTSGGERIQYF. The CDR3 DNA is TGTGCCAGCAGGCGGACTAGCGGGGGGGAAAGGATCCAGTACTTC.

V is TRBV5-5 and J is TRBJ2-5; tentatively, D is TRBD2 (5 bases). V was shortened by 4 bases and J by 5 bases, with 24 bases between the two germline ends. The V gene's germline CDR1 is SGHKS and CDR2 YYEKEE (reference sequence). The CDR3 totals 17 residues. CDR3 bases: TGTGCCAGCAGCCACCTGCGCGGACTTCGACGTTGGGAGACCCAGTACTTC. This gives the protein CASSHLRGLRRWETQYF.

Many counts were recorded for this clonotype. This rearrangement joins TRBV7-9 to TRBJ2-7, with 7 bases identical to TRBD1. Looked up from germline, CDR1 is SEHNR and CDR2 is FQNEAQ (reference sequence). The CDR3 consists of 14 residues. The ends lost 5 bases at V and 6 bases at J; junction bases unmatched: 10. DNA of the CDR3: TGTGCCAGCAGCCCAGACAGGGAGAGGCCCGAGCAGTACTTC. It specifies CASSPDRERPEQYF. Full variable domain (remainder filled in from reference TRBV7-9 and TRBJ2-7): DTGVSQNPRHKITKRGQNVTFRCDPISEHNRLYWYRQTLGQGPEFLTYFQNEAQLEKSRLLSDRFSAERPKGSFSTLEIQRTEQGDSAMYLCASSPDRERPEQYFGPGTRLTVT.

This chain joins TRBV4-2 and TRBJ1-3; the match to TRBD1 covers 8 bases. CDR3 length: 16 amino acids. V lost 2 bases to trimming and J lost 4 bases; unmatched junction nucleotides: 7. Germline V CDR1 and CDR2: LGHNA, YNFKEQ. The CDR3 nucleotides are TGTGCCAGCAGCCAATCCGCAGGGGGCCTGGGAAACACCATATATTTT. Its translation: CASSQSAGGLGNTIYF.

The chain has TRBV7-2 and TRBJ2-5, with a tentative D call TRBD1 (6 bases). CDR1 is SGHTA, CDR2 FQGNSA, per germline. The V end was cut by 5 bases, the J end by 2 bases, with 12 bases between. The CDR3 has 14 amino acids. CDR3 sequence (DNA): TGTGCCAGCAGCCCGGGACAAACTCAAGAGACCCAGTACTTC. Encoded protein: CASSPGQTQETQYF.

This rearrangement joins TRBV7-9 to TRBJ1-4; D uncertain. V gave up 7 bases and J gave up 3 bases, with 9 bases separating them. This CDR3 region has 13 residues. The germline V gene encodes CDR1 SEHNR and CDR2 FQNEAQ (reference sequence). CDR3 in DNA: TGTGCCAGCATCTCCGGAGCTAATGAAAAACTGTTTTTT. Encoded protein: CASISGANEKLFF.

By sample share, this clonotype is medium-sized. The chain recombines TRBV20-1 with TRBJ1-4; D unresolved. Per germline, CDR1 DFQATT and CDR2 SNEGSKA (reference sequence). V lost 0 bases, J lost 8 bases, and 13 bases lay in between. The CDR3 consists of 14 residues. In nucleotides, the CDR3 is TGCAGTGCTAGAGAGGAGGGTACGGGGGAAAAACTGTTTTTT. This encodes CSAREEGTGEKLFF.

The chain uses TRBV27 and TRBJ2-7; D unresolved. The CDR3 runs 12 residues. V lost 6 bases and J lost 5, with 11 bases in between. From germline, CDR1 is MNHEY and CDR2 SMNVEV (reference sequence). Here the CDR3 reads CASSSPGHEQYF. DNA of the CDR3: TGTGCCAGCAGCTCCCCCGGACACGAGCAGTACTTC.

In this sample, this clonotype is medium-sized. The chain couples TRBV6-2 or TRBV6-3 to TRBJ2-1; TRBD1 aligns across 8 bases. This CDR3 spans 12 amino acids. The germline gives CDR1 MNHEY, CDR2 SVGEGT. With V trimmed by 9 bases and J by 5 bases, 3 bases remained unmatched. The CDR3 coding sequence is TGTGCCAGTTCGGACAGGGACAATGAGCAGTTCTTC. Translated: CASSDRDNEQFF.

This clonotype was detected once. The chain is built from TRBV20-1 and TRBJ1-6; D gene unclear. This CDR3 spans 14 amino acids. V dropped 3 bases and J dropped 4 bases, with 10 bases sitting between them. Germline lookup yields CDR1 DFQATT and CDR2 SNEGSKA (reference sequence). The DNA of the CDR3 is TGCAGTGCTAGTGTCCAGACATATAATTCACCCCTCCACTTT. As protein: CSASVQTYNSPLHF.

The genes are TRBV24-1 and TRBJ1-5, with unresolved D. CDR1 is KGHDR, CDR2 SFDVKD, per germline. The ends were cut back, 4 bases at V and 4 bases at J, with 10 bases in the middle. The CDR3 is 14 amino acids. The DNA of the CDR3 is TGTGCCACCAGTGACCCCCCTCTTAATCAGCCCCAGCATTTT. Translated: CATSDPPLNQPQHF.

By share, this clonotype ranks as medium-sized. The V gene is TRBV5-6, the J gene TRBJ1-2; D gene ambiguous. Germline V gives CDR1 SGHDT, CDR2 YYEEEE. The CDR3 has 13 residues. Deletions cut 1 base from V and 2 bases from J, with 6 bases between. CDR3 sequence (DNA): TGTGCCAGCAGCTTGTCCGGAAACTATGGCTACACCTTC. This sequence encodes CASSLSGNYGYTF.

The chain joins TRBV19 to TRBJ1-2; no definite D call. Germline CDR1 and CDR2: LNHDA and SQIVND (reference sequence). Trimming removed 10 bases from V and 0 bases from J, with 9 bases in between. The CDR3 loop spans 12 amino acids. This CDR3 reads CATFTANYGYTF. The DNA for the CDR3 is TGTGCCACGTTTACAGCTAACTATGGCTACACCTTC. Drawing the rest from reference TRBV19 and TRBJ1-2, the complete variable domain is DGGITQSPKYLFRKEGQNVTLSCEQNLNHDAMYWYRQDPGQGLRLIYYSQIVNDFQKGDIAEGYSVSREKKESFPLTVTSAQKNPTAFYLCATFTANYGYTFGSGTRLTVV.